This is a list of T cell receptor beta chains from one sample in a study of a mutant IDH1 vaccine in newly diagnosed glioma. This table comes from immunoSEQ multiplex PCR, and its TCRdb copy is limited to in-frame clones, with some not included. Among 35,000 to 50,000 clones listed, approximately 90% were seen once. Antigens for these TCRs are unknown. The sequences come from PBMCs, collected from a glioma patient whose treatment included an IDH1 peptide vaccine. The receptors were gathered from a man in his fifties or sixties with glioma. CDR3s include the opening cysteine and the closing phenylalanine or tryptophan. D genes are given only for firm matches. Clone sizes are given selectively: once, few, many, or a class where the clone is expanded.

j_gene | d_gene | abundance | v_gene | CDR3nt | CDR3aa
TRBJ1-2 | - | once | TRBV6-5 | TGTGCCAGCAATGAAGCAGGGCCCTATGGCTACACCTTC | CASNEAGPYGYTF
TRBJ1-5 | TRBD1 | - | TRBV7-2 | TGTGCCAGCAGGGGGGGGACAGGGGTTAATCAGCCCCAGCATTTT | CASRGGTGVNQPQHF
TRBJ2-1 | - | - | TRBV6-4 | TGTGCCAGCAGTGTAGAATCCGGGCCTTACAATGAGCAGTTCTTC | CASSVESGPYNEQFF
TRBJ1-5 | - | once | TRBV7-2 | TGTGCCAGCAGCCCGACGGGTAGGAGCAATCAGCCCCAGCATTTT | CASSPTGRSNQPQHF
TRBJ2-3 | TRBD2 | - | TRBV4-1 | TGCGCCAGCAGACTAGCGAGTAGCACAGATACGCAGTATTTT | CASRLASSTDTQYF
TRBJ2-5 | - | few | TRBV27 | TGTGCCAGCAGTTTGGGCCCCCGGGGGACCCAGTACTTC | CASSLGPRGTQYF
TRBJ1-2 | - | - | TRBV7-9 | TGTGCCAGCAGCTTAGATTTATGGGAGTATGGCTACACCTTC | CASSLDLWEYGYTF
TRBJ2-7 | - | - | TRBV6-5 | TGTGCCAGCAATCTAGACAGGCGACTAACCTACGAGCAGTACTTC | CASNLDRRLTYEQYF
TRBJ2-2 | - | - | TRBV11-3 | TGTGCCAGCAGCTTATATGGCGGGGAGCTGTTTTTT | CASSLYGGELFF
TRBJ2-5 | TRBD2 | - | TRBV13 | TGTGCCAGCAGCTCCCTGGCGGGGGGACGGGAGACCCAGTACTTC | CASSSLAGGRETQYF
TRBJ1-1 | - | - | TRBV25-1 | TGTGCCAGCAGAGATGGGACTTCGGGGACTGAAGCTTTCTTT | CASRDGTSGTEAFF
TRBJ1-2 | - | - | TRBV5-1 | TGCGCCAGCAGCTTGTCAGGGTATGGCTACACCTTC | CASSLSGYGYTF
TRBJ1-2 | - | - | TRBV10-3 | TGTGCCAGCACTGGACAGCAAGGCTATGGCTACACCTTC | CASTGQQGYGYTF
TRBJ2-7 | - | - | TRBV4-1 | TGCGCCAGCAGCCAAGAGAGACACAACGAGCAGTACTTC | CASSQERHNEQYF
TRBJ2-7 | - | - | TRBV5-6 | TGTGCCAGCAGCTTCGGCCTGGGTGACTCCTACGAGCAGTACTTC | CASSFGLGDSYEQYF
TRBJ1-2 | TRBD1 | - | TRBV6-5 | TGTGCCAGCAGTAAACGGGGGACAGTTAACTATGGCTACACCTTC | CASSKRGTVNYGYTF
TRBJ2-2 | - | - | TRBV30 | TGTGCCTGGACAGGGCAAGGGAGAAGGACCGGGGAGCTGTTTTTT | CAWTGQGRRTGELFF
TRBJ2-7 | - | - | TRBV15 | TGTGCCACCAGCCACGCTAGCTACGAGCAGTACTTC | CATSHASYEQYF
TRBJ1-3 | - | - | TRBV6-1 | TGTGCCAGCAGTGAAGGGCCCCGGGGCACCGGAAACACCATATATTTT | CASSEGPRGTGNTIYF
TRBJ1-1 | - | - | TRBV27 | TGTGCCAGCAGTTTAAGGGGGAACACTGAAGCTTTCTTT | CASSLRGNTEAFF
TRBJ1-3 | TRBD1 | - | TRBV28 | TGTGCCAGCAGTACGACAGGGCGCAATTCTGGAAACACCATATATTTT | CASSTTGRNSGNTIYF
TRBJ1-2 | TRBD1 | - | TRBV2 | TGTGCCAGCAGTGAAAGGGGGACAGGGGAATCCTATGGCTACACCTTC | CASSERGTGESYGYTF
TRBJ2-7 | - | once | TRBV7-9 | TGTGCCAGCACCGATAGTGGGGCCAGGGTGTTTAACGAGCAGTACTTC | CASTDSGARVFNEQYF
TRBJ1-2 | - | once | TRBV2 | TGTGCCAGCAGGCCTTTATTAGTGGGTGGCTACACCTTC | CASRPLLVGGYTF
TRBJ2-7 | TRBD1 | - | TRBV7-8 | TGTGCCAGCAGCGCGCGACAGGGTCTCGAGCAGTACTTC | CASSARQGLEQYF
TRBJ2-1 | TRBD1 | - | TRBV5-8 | TGTGCCAGCAGCCTGACAGGGTACGGTGAGCAGTTCTTC | CASSLTGYGEQFF
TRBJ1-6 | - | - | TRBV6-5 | TGTGCCAGCCGGGGCCTCTATAATTCACCCCTCCACTTT | CASRGLYNSPLHF
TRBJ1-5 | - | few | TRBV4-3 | TGCGCCAGCAGCCAGTACGCTCATCAGCCCCAGCATTTT | CASSQYAHQPQHF
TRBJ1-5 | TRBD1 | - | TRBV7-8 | TGTGCCAGCAGAGGGGACAGTGGACGGCCCCAGCATTTT | CASRGDSGRPQHF
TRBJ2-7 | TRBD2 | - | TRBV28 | TGTGCCAGCAGTCTAGCGGGAGGGCCGCTGAACGAGCAGTACTTC | CASSLAGGPLNEQYF
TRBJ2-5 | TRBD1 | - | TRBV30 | TGTGCCTGGAGAAGCGGACAGGGCGGGATTACGGAGACCCAGTACTTC | CAWRSGQGGITETQYF
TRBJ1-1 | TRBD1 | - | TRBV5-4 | TGTGCCAGCAGCTTGGGACAGGGTAGTAGTGAAGCTTTCTTT | CASSLGQGSSEAFF
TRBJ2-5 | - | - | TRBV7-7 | TGTGCTAGCAGCCTCAACCTGGAGGGGAGAGAGACCCAGTACTTC | CASSLNLEGRETQYF
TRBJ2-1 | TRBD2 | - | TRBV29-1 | TGCAGCGTTGCTAGCGGGGGTAATGAGCAGTTCTTC | CSVASGGNEQFF
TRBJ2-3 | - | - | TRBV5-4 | TGTGCCAGCAGCCGGGACAAAACCACAGATACGCAGTATTTT | CASSRDKTTDTQYF
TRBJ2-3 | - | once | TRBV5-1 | TGCGCCACCTCCAACGGATTCACAGATACGCAGTATTTT | CATSNGFTDTQYF
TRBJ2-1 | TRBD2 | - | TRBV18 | TGTGCCAGCTCAGCGTCTAGCGGGAGGGCGTTTATTAATGAGCAGTTCTTC | CASSASSGRAFINEQFF
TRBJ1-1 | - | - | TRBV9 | TGTGCCAGCAGCGTAGAGCTACAGGGAGGAGCTTTCTTT | CASSVELQGGAFF
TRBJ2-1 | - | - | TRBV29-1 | TGCAGCGTTGGAAAAGACAATGAGCAGTTCTTC | CSVGKDNEQFF
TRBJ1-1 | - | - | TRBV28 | TGTGCCAGCAGTTTGGGGAGGGGCTGGGTGAACACTGAAGCTTTCTTT | CASSLGRGWVNTEAFF
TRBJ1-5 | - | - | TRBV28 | TGTGCCAGCAGCCCAGTACCTAGCTATCAGCCCCAGCATTTT | CASSPVPSYQPQHF
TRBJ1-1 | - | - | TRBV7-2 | TGTGCCAGCAGCTTAGCGGGACCACAGAACACTGAAGCTTTCTTT | CASSLAGPQNTEAFF
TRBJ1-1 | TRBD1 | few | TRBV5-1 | TGCGCCAGCAGCTTGATGCGGACCCAGGGGGGCACTGAAGCTTTCTTT | CASSLMRTQGGTEAFF
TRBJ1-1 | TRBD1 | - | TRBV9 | TGTGCCAGCAGCCCGGGACAGGGCGGGACTGAAGCTTTCTTT | CASSPGQGGTEAFF